The 3 T cell receptor beta chains below all came from one sample that was sequenced in a study of identical twins. Each CDR3 protein gets one entry after TCRdb re-called the 5' RACE reads with MiXCR. The data contain around 220,000 distinct CDR3 sequences, 8% to 11% of them seen just once; the ten biggest clones take up more than 8.5%. The sequencing sample was made of memory T cells sorted from blood. The receptors come from a man aged 50 or older in good health.

The sample holds a few counts of this clonotype. The gene calls are TRBV4-3 and TRBJ2-1; a weak D match, TRBD2 (6 bases). Germline CDR1 reads LGHNA; CDR2 reads YSLEER. This CDR3 is 16 amino acids long. Trimming left V 0 bases short and J 2 bases short, with 11 bases between. This CDR3 reads CASSQDAAGTYNEQFF. The CDR3 coding sequence is TGCGCCAGCAGCCAAGATGCGGCGGGGACCTACAATGAGCAGTTCTTC.

This clonotype was seen at least ten times. The V and J genes are TRBV10-3 and TRBJ2-4; 8 nucleotides align to TRBD1. Germline V lookup: CDR1 ENHRY, CDR2 SYGVKD. Germline trimming cut 3 bases from V and 4 bases from J; bases unmatched to any gene: 5. The CDR3 is 15 amino acids. CDR3 bases: TGTGCCATCAGTGACCGGGACAGGACTAAAAACATTCAGTACTTC. Translation: CAISDRDRTKNIQYF.

The rearrangement uses TRBV14 and TRBJ2-7, with D perhaps matching TRBD2 (6 bases). V was pared by 1 base and J by 7 bases, with 14 bases between. Germline values: CDR1 SGHDN, CDR2 FVKESK. The CDR3 runs to 14 residues. CDR3 nucleotides: TGTGCCAGCAGCCAAGCTGCGGGGAGCTGGGAGCAGTACTTC. Translated, it gives CASSQAAGSWEQYF. The full variable domain, its missing parts supplied by reference TRBV14 and TRBJ2-7, is EAGVTQFPSHSVIEKGQTVTLRCDPISGHDNLYWYRRVMGKEIKFLLHFVKESKQDESGMPNNRFLAERTGGTYSTLKVQPAELEDSGVYFCASSQAAGSWEQYFGPGTRLTVT.